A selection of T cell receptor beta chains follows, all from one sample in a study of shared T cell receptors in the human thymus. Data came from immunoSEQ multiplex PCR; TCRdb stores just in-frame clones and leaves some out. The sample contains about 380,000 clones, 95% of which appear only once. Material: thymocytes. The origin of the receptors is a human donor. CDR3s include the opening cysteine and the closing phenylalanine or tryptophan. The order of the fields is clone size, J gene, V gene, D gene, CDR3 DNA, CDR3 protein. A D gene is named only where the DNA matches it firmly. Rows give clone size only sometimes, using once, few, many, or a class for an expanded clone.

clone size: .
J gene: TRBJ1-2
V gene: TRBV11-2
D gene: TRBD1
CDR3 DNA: TGTGCCAGCAGCCCGGGAGGGGGCACCAATGGCTACACCTTC
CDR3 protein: CASSPGGGTNGYTF

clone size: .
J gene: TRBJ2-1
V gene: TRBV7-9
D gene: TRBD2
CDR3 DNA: TGTGCCAGCAGCCCTCGTACAGCGGGAGTCAATGAGCAGTTCTTC
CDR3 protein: CASSPRTAGVNEQFF

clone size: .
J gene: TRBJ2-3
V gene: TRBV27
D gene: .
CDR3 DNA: TGTGCCAGCAGTTCCCAGAGCGGGTACACAGATACGCAGTATTTT
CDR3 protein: CASSSQSGYTDTQYF

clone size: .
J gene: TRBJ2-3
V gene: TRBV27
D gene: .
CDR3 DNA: TGTGCCAGCAGTTTGCTAGGACAGTTTGGAGATACGCAGTATTTT
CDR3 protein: CASSLLGQFGDTQYF

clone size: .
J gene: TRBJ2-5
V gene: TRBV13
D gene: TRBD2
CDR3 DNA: TGTGCCAGCAGCTCGAAAGTAGCGGGAGAAGTACGAGAGACCCAGTACTTC
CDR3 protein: CASSSKVAGEVRETQYF

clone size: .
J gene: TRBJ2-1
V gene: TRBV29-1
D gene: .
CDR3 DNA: TGCAGCGTTGAAGATCCTAGAGGGGACCCCTCCTACAATGAGCAGTTCTTC
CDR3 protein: CSVEDPRGDPSYNEQFF

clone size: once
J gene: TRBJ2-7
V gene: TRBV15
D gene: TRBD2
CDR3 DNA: TGTGCCACCAGCAGAGAGGCTAGCGGGTTGTACGAGCAGTACTTC
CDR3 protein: CATSREASGLYEQYF

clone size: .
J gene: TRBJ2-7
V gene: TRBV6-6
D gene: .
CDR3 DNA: TGTGCCAGCAGTTACGGGTCCGAGCAGTACTTC
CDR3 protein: CASSYGSEQYF

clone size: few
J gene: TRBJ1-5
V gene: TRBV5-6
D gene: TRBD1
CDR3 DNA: TGTGCCAGCAGCTCAATACAGGGGATCGACCAGCCCCAGCATTTT
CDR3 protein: CASSSIQGIDQPQHF

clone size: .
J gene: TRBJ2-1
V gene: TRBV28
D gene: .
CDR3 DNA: TGTGCCAGCAGTTCAGGGGGTCGGGAGCGGGCCGACAATGAGCAGTTCTTC
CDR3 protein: CASSSGGRERADNEQFF

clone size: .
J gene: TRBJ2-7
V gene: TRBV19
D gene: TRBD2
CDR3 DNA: TGTGCCAGTACCGAAAAGTTGGGGACTAGCGGGAGGGCCCGCTCCTACGAGCAGTACTTC
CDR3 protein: CASTEKLGTSGRARSYEQYF

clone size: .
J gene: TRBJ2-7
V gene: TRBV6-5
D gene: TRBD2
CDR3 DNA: TGTGCCAGCAGTTACTCTCCGGGGGGTAAGTCCTACGAGCAGTACTTC
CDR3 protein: CASSYSPGGKSYEQYF

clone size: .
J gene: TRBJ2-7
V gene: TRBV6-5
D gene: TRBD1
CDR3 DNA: TGTGCCAGCAGTTACCGTGGACAGGTATACGAGCAGTACTTC
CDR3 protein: CASSYRGQVYEQYF

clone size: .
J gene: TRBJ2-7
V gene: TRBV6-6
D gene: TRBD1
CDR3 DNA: TGTGCCAGCAGTTACCCCGATAGGACAGGGGCCTACGAGCAGTACTTC
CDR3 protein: CASSYPDRTGAYEQYF

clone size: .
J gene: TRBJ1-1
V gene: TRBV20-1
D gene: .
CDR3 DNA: TGCAGGGCGGGATCTTATGAAGCTTTCTTT
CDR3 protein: CRAGSYEAFF

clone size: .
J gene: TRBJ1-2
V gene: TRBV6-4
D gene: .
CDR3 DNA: TGTGCCAGCAGTTATGGGCAGGACCGGGGCTACACCTTC
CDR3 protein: CASSYGQDRGYTF

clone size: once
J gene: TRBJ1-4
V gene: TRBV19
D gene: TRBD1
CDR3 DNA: TGTGCAGTAAAGGGCAGGGGGCATGAGGATAACGAAAAACTGTTTTTT
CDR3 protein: CAVKGRGHEDNEKLFF

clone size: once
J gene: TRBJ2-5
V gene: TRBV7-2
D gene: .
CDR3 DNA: TGTGCCAGCAGCCCAAGGGCCGTCCAAGAGACCCAGTACTTC
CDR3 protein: CASSPRAVQETQYF

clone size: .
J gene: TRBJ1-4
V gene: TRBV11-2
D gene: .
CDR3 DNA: TGTGCCAGCAGCTTAGAACGGGGTCATGCAGATAATGAAAAACTGTTTTTT
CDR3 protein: CASSLERGHADNEKLFF

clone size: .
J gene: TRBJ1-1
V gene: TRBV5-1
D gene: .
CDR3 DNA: TGCGCCAGCAGCTTGGCAGGCAGGGCAAGGACTGAAGCTTTCTTT
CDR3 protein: CASSLAGRARTEAFF

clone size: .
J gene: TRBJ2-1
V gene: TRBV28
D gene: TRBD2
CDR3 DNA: TGTGCCAGCAACGGACTAGCGGCTGGGAATGAGCAGTTCTTC
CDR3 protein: CASNGLAAGNEQFF

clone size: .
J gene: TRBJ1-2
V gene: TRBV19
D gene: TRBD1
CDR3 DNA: TGTGCCAGTAATGGAGGGGGCGAGGCTGGCTACACCTTC
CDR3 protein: CASNGGGEAGYTF

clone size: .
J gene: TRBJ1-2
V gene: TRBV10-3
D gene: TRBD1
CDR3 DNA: TGTGCCATCAGACCGACAGGGTCGAGCTATGGCTACACCTTC
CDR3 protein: CAIRPTGSSYGYTF

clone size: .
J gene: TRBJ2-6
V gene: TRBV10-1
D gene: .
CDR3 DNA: TGCGCCAGCAGTGACAATCCCTCCGGGGCCAACGTCCTGACTTTC
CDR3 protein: CASSDNPSGANVLTF

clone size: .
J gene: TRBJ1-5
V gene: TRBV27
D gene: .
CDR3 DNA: TGTGCCAGCAGCACGGGCAATCAGCCCCAGCATTTT
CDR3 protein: CASSTGNQPQHF

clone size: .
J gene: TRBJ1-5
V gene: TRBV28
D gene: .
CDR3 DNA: TGTGCCAGCAGTTTAGGACGGTGGGACGGACATCAGCCCCAGCATTTT
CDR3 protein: CASSLGRWDGHQPQHF

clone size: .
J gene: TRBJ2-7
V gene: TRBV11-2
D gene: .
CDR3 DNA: TGTGCCAGCAGCTTACCACGGGGCGGGGATAAACTGGGCGAGCAGTACTTC
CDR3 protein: CASSLPRGGDKLGEQYF

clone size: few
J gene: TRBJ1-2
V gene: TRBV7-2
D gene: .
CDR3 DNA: TGTGCCAGCAGGCTGACAGCAAACTATGGCTACACCTTC
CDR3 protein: CASRLTANYGYTF

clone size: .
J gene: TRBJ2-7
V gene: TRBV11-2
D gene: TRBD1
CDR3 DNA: TGTGCCAGCAGCGGACAGGCAGGTTTTGGCGAGCAGTACTTC
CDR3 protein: CASSGQAGFGEQYF

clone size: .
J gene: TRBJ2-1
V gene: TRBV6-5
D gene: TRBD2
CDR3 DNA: TGTGCCAGCAGTCCCGGGACTACCGCCTACAATGAGCAGTTCTTC
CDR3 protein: CASSPGTTAYNEQFF

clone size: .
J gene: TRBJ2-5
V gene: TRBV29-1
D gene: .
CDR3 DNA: TGCAGCGTTGAAGATCTTCAATGGATGGAACTGAGAGAAGGCGAGACCCAGTACTTC
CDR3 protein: CSVEDLQWMELREGETQYF

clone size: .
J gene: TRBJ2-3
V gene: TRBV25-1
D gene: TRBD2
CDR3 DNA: TGTGCCAGCAGTGATCCTAGCGGGACTAGCACAGATACGCAGTATTTT
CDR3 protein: CASSDPSGTSTDTQYF

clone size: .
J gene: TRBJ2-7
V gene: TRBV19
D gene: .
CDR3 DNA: TGTGCCAGTCGGGCGTCCACTCAGGTCTACGAGCAGTACTTC
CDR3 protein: CASRASTQVYEQYF

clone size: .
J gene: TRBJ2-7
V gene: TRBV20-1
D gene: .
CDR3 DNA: TGCAGTGCTAGGCCCTACGAGCAGTACTTC
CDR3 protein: CSARPYEQYF

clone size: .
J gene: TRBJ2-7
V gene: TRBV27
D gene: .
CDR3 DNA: TGTGCCAGCAGTTTAGGGGCGGAACGGTTCCCCTACGAGCAGTACTTC
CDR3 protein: CASSLGAERFPYEQYF

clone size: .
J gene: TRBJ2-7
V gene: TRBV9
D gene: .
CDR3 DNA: TGTGCCAGCAGCCCCCATGAGGGGCCCTCCTACGAGCAGTACTTC
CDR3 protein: CASSPHEGPSYEQYF

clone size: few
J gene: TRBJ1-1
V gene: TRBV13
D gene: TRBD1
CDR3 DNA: TGTGCCAGCAGCTCCCACGGGACAGCTCTCACAGCTTTCTTT
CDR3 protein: CASSSHGTALTAFF

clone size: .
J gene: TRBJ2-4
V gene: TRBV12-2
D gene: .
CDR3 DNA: TGTGCAAGGCGCCCTGGCGGACGGACGGGTGGGGGGAACATTCAGTACTTC
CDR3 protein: CARRPGGRTGGGNIQYF

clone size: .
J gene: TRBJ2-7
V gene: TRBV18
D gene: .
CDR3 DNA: TGTGCCAGCTCACCACGAACTTTCGCGTCCTACGAGCAGTACTTC
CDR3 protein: CASSPRTFASYEQYF

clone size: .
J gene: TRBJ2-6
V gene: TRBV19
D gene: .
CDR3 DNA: TGTGCCAGTAGGAGTGAGGCTCCAGGGCTCTCTGGGGCCAACGTCCTGACTTTC
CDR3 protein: CASRSEAPGLSGANVLTF

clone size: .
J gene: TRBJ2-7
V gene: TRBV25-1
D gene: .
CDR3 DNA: TGTGCCAGCAGTGAGGGAAAAACCTACGAGCAGTACTTC
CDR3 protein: CASSEGKTYEQYF

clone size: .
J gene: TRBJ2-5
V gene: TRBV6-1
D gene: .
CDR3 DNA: TGTGCCAGCAACTCGGGAGGTCGTCAGGGGGCCCAGTACTTC
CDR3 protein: CASNSGGRQGAQYF

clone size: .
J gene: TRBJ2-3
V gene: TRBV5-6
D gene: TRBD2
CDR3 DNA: TGTGCCAGCAGCCGGGGACTAGCGGGCTTACGTTGCACAGATACGCAGTATTTT
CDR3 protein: CASSRGLAGLRCTDTQYF

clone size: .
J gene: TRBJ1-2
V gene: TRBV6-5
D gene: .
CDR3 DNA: TGTGCCAGCAGTTACTCGAACCTAGGGAGAGGCTACACCTTC
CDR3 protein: CASSYSNLGRGYTF

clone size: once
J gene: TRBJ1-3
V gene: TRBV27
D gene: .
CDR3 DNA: TGTGCCAGCAGACGCAGATATCGCTCTGGAAACACCATATATTTT
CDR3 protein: CASRRRYRSGNTIYF

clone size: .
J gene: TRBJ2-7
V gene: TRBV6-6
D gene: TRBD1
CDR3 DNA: TGTGCCAGCAGTGACGGACAGGGGGCGCGGCCGCAGTACTTC
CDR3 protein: CASSDGQGARPQYF

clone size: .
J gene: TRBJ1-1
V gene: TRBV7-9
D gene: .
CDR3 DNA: TGTGCCAGCAGCTCGAAGGGGCAGGGTGAGCGGACTGAAGCTTTCTTT
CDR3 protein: CASSSKGQGERTEAFF

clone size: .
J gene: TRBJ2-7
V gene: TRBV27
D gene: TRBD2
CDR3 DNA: TGTGCCAGCAGAAGGAAGAGCGGGACCGGGGAGCAGTACTTC
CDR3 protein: CASRRKSGTGEQYF

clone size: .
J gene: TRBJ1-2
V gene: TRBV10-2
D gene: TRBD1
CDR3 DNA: TGCGCCAGCGGCGACAGGGGTTTTGGCTACACCTTC
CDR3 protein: CASGDRGFGYTF

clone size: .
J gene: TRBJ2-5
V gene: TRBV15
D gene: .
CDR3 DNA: TGTGCCACCAGCAGAGTGGACCAAGAGACCCAGTACTTC
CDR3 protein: CATSRVDQETQYF

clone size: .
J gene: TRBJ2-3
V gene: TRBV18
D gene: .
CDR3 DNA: TGTGCCAGCTCACCAGCTGGGGCGGATACGCAGTATTTT
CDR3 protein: CASSPAGADTQYF

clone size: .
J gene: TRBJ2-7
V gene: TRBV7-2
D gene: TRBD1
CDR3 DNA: TGTGCCAGCAGCTTACCCCGACAGGGACGCTACGAGCAGTACTTC
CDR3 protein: CASSLPRQGRYEQYF

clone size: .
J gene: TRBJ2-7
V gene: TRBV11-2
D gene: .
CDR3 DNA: TGTGCCAGCAGCTCGGCTTCAGGGGGGGGTTACTACGAGCAGTACTTC
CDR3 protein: CASSSASGGGYYEQYF

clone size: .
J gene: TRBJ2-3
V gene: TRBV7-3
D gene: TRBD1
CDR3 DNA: TGTGCCAGCAGCTTCAGGGGGCCGTCAGATACGCAGTATTTT
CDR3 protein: CASSFRGPSDTQYF